The clone carrying this T cell receptor (beta chain) was counted a few times. This sample is part of a study of T cells after yellow fever vaccination. TCRdb re-derived calls from the 5' RACE reads in MiXCR, one entry per CDR3 protein. The sample lists 300,000 or so distinct CDR3 sequences, around 6.8% occurring once. The CDR3 length is 14 residues. J was trimmed by 8 bases and V by 4 bases; bases with no gene match: 5. Germline CDR1 MDHEN, CDR2 SYDVKM. The clonotype comes from a man between 18 and 35 years old who received the YFV17D yellow fever vaccine. The chain couples TRBV28 to TRBJ1-3; TRBD1 matches at 10 bases. Sequenced here: PBMCs, sampled approximately 40 days after the first yellow fever vaccination. The CDR3 DNA sequence: TGTGCCAGCAGTTGGGGACAGGGGAAGGACACCATATATTTT. As protein: CASSWGQGKDTIYF.